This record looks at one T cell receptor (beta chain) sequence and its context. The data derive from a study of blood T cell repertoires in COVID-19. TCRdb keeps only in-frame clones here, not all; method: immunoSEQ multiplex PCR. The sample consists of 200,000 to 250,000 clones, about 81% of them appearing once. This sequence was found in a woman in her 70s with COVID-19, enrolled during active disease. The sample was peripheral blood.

Written as DNA, the CDR3 is TGTGCCAGTAGTACGAACAGGGGGCCTAATTCACCCCTCCACTTT. It codes for CASSTNRGPNSPLHF. V usage is TRBV19 and J usage is TRBJ1-6, with 9 bases that match TRBD1. The CDR3 runs to 15 residues. Germline CDR1 LNHDA, CDR2 SQIVND (reference sequence). V lost 4 bases, J lost 6 bases, and 4 bases stayed unmatched.